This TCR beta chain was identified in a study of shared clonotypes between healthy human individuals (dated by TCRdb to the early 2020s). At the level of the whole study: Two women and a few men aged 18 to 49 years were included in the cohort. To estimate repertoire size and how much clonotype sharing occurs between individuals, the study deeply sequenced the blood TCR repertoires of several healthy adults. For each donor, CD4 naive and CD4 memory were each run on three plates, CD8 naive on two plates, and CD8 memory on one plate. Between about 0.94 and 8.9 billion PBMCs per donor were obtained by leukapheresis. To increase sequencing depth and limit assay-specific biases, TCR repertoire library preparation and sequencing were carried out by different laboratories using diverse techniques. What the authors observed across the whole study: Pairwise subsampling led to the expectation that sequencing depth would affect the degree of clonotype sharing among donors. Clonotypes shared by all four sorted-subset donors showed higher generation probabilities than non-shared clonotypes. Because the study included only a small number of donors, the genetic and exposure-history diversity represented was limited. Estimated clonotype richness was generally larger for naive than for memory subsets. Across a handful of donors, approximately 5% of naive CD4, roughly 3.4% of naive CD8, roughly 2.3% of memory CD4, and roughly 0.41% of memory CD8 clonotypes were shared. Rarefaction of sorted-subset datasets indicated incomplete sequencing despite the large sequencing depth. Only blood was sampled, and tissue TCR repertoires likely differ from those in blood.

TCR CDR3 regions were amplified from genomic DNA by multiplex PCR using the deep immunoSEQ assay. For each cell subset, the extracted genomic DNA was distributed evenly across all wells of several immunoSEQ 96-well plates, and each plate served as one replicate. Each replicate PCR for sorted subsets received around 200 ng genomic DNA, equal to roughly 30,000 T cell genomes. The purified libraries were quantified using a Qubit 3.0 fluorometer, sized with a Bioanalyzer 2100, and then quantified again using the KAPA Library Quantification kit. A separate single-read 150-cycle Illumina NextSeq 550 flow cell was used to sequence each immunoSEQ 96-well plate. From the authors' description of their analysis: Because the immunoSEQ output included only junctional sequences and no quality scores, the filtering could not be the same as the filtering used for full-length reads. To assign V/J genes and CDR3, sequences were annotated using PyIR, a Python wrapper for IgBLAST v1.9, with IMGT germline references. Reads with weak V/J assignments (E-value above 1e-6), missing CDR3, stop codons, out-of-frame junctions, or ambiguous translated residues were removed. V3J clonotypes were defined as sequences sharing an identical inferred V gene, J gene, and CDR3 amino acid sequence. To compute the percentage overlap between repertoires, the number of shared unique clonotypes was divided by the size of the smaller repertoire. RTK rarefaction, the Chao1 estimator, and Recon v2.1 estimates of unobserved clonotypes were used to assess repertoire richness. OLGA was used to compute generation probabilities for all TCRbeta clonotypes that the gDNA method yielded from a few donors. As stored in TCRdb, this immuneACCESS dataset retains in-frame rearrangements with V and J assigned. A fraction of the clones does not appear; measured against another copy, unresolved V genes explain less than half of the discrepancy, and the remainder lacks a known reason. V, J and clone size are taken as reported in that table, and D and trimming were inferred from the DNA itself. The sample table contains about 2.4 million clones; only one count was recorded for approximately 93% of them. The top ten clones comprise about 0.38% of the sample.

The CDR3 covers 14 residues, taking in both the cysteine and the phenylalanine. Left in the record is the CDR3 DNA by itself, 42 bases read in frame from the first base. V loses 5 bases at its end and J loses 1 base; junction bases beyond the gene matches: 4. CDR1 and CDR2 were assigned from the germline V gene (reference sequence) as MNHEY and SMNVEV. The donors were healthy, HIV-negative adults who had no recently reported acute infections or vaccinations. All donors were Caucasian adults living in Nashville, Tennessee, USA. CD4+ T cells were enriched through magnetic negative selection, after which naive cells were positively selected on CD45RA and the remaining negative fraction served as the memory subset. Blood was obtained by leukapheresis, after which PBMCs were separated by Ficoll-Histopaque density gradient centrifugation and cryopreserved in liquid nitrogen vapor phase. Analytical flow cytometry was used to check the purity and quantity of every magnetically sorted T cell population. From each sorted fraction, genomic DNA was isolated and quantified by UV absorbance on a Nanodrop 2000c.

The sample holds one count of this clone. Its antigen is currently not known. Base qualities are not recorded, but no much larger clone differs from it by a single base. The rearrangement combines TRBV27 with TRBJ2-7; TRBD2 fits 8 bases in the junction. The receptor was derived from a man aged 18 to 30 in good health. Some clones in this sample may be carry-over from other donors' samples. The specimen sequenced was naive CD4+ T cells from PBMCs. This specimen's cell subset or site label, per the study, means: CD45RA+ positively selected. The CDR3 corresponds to CASSTGLGSYEQYF. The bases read TGTGCCAGCAGTACGGGACTAGGTTCCTACGAGCAGTACTTC.